A selection of T cell receptor beta chains follows, all from one sample in a study of OX40 agonist ivuxolimab in advanced cancers. Clones were read by immunoSEQ multiplex PCR, and TCRdb kept only the in-frame ones, dropping some. The sample contains 76,000 or so clones, 80% to 90% of which appear only once. The specimen comprised CD4+ or CD8+ T cells sorted from blood, sampled in a trial of the OX40 agonist ivuxolimab. The origin of the receptors is an adult with an advanced solid tumor such as melanoma, head and neck, liver or kidney cancer. Both conserved end residues are part of each CDR3. The D gene is left open where the match is weak. Only part of the rows carry a size: once, few, many, or a class if the clone is expanded.

>NA|TRBV6-1|NA|TRBJ1-4
TGTGCCAGCAAGGACGGTTCTAATGAAAAACTGTTTTTT
CASKDGSNEKLFF
>NA|TRBV7-2|TRBD1|TRBJ1-2
TGTGCCAGCAGCTTAGGACAGGGGATCTATGGCTACACCTTC
CASSLGQGIYGYTF
>NA|TRBV5-1|TRBD1|TRBJ2-7
TGCGCCAGCCGACAGGGCCCGACCTACGAGCAGTACTTC
CASRQGPTYEQYF
>NA|TRBV5-4|NA|TRBJ2-1
TGTGCCAGCAGCTTGGAGATAGAATCTGTCGATGAGCAGTTCTTC
CASSLEIESVDEQFF
>NA|TRBV7-8|TRBD2|TRBJ2-7
TGTGCCAGCAGCGTAACTACTGACAGCGGGGGGACCTCCTACGAGCAGTACTTC
CASSVTTDSGGTSYEQYF
>NA|TRBV10-3|TRBD2|TRBJ2-7
TGTGCCATCAGTGAGGGACTAGCGGCATACGAGCAGTACTTC
CAISEGLAAYEQYF
>NA|TRBV7-9|TRBD1|TRBJ2-1
TGTGCCAGCAGCCCAAACCCGGGGGACAGGGGTTCCAATGAGCAGTTCTTC
CASSPNPGDRGSNEQFF
>NA|TRBV6-1|NA|TRBJ1-5
TGTGCCAGCAGTGAATTGACAGCCCCTGTAAAGCCCCAGCATTTT
CASSELTAPVKPQHF
>NA|TRBV6-5|TRBD1|TRBJ2-2
TGTGCCAGCGGGACCGGGACAGGGTCCACCGGGGAGCTGTTTTTT
CASGTGTGSTGELFF
>NA|TRBV6-6|TRBD2|TRBJ2-7
TGTGCCAGCAGTTACGGTGCGGGAGTGAGCGAGCAGTACTTC
CASSYGAGVSEQYF
>NA|TRBV18|NA|TRBJ1-4
TGTGCCAGCTCCTCCGAGGGCCCTAATGAAAAACTGTTTTTT
CASSSEGPNEKLFF
>NA|TRBV6-5|NA|TRBJ1-1
TGTGCCAGCAGTTACAGGGTGGGGGACACTGAAGCTTTCTTT
CASSYRVGDTEAFF
>NA|TRBV4-3|TRBD1|TRBJ1-1
TGCGCCAGCAGCCTCCGGGACAGGGAGAACACTGAAGCTTTCTTT
CASSLRDRENTEAFF
>NA|TRBV7-2|NA|TRBJ2-1
TGTGCCAGCAGCTTAGGGGTATTCGGGGGCAGGGATGAGCAGTTCTTC
CASSLGVFGGRDEQFF
>NA|TRBV14|NA|TRBJ1-2
TGTGCCAGCAGCCAAGAACATAACTATGGCTACACCTTC
CASSQEHNYGYTF
>NA|TRBV19|NA|TRBJ1-4
TGTGCCAGTAGTATAGACCCAACGGGGTGGAAACTGTTTTTT
CASSIDPTGWKLFF
>NA|TRBV5-5|NA|TRBJ1-3
TGTGCCAGCAGCTTGGGATCTACCGCGGCTGACGGAAACACCATATATTTT
CASSLGSTAADGNTIYF
>NA|TRBV11-1|NA|TRBJ1-2
TGTGCCAGCAGCTTAGTCGCGGGGTATGGCTACACCTTC
CASSLVAGYGYTF
>NA|TRBV30|TRBD1|TRBJ1-4
TGTGCCTCAGGGGGAAGAGGTGAAAAACTGTTTTTT
CASGGRGEKLFF
>once|TRBV11-2|TRBD1|TRBJ2-7
TGTGCCAGCAGCCTGACAGGGGGCGACTCCTACGAGCAGTACTTC
CASSLTGGDSYEQYF
>NA|TRBV9|NA|TRBJ2-7
TGTGCCAGCAGCGTAGCTTTCCCTGGAACCTACGAGCAGTACTTC
CASSVAFPGTYEQYF
>few|TRBV9|NA|TRBJ1-1
TGTGCCAGCAGCGCCCGGGAGGGGACCACTGAAGCTTTCTTT
CASSAREGTTEAFF
>NA|TRBV7-2|NA|TRBJ1-2
TGTGCCAGCAGCTTTGCTACAGCTCCTAACTATGGCTACACCTTC
CASSFATAPNYGYTF